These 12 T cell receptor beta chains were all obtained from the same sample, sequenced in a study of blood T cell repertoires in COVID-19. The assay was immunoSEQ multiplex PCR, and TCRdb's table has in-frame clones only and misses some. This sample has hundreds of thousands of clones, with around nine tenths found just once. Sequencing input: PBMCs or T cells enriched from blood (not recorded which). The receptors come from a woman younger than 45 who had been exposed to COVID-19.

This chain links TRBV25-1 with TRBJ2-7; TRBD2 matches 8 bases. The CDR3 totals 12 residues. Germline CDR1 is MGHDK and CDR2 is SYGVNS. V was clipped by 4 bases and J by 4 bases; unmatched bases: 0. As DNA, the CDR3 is TGTGCCAGCAGTGGCGGGGGGTACGAGCAGTACTTC. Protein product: CASSGGGYEQYF.

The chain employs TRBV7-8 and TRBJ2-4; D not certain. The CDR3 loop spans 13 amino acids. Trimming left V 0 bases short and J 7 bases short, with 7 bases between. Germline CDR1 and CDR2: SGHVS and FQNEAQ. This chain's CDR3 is CASSLARLNIQYF. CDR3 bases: TGTGCCAGCAGCTTAGCGCGACTGAACATTCAGTACTTC.

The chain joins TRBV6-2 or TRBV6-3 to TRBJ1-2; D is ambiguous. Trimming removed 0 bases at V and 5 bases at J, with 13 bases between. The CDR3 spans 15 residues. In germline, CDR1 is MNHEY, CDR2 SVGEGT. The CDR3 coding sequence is TGTGCCAGCAGTTACTCGACCAGGCTGCCTTATGGCTACACCTTC. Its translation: CASSYSTRLPYGYTF.

In nucleotides, the CDR3 is TGCGCCAGCAGCTTGGGGGCATCAGGGGGCGGTCGCCGTGAAAAACTGTTTTTT. It specifies CASSLGASGGGRREKLFF. This rearrangement joins TRBV5-1 to TRBJ1-4, with 8 bases aligning to TRBD1. The CDR3 runs to 18 residues. Per the germline V gene, CDR1 is SGHRS and CDR2 is YFSETQ. After removal of 0 bases from V and 7 bases from J, the junction contained 14 bases not matched to a gene.

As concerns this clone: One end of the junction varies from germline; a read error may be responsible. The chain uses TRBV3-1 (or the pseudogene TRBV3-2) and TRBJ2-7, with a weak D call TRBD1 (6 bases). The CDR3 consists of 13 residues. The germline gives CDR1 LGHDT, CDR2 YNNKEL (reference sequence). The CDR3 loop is CASSPRDTWGISF. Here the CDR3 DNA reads TGTGCCAGCAGCCCCCGGGACACGTGGGGTATCAGCTTC.

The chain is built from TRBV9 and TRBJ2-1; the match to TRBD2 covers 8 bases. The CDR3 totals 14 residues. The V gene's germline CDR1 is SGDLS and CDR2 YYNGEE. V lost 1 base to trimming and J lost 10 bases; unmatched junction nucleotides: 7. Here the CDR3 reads CASSVIGGAEEQFF. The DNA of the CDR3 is TGTGCCAGCAGCGTAATCGGGGGGGCCGAGGAGCAGTTCTTC.

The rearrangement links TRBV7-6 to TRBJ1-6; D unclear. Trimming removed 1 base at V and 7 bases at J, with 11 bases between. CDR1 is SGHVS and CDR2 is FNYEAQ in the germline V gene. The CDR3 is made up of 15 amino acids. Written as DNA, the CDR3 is TGTGCCAGCAGCTTAGGTGGGGAGGTGAATTCACCCCTCCACTTT. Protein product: CASSLGGEVNSPLHF. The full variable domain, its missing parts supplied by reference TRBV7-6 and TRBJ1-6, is GAGVSQSPRYKVTKRGQDVALRCDPISGHVSLYWYRQALGQGPEFLTYFNYEAQQDKSGLPNDRFSAERPEGSISTLTIQRTEQRDSAMYRCASSLGGEVNSPLHFGNGTRLTVT.

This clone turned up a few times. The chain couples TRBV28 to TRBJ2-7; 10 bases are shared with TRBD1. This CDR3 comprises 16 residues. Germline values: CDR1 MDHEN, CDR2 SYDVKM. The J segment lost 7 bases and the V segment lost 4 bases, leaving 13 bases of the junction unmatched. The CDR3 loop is CASSSTGTGELREQYF. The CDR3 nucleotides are TGTGCCAGCAGTTCGACCGGGACAGGGGAACTACGGGAGCAGTACTTC.

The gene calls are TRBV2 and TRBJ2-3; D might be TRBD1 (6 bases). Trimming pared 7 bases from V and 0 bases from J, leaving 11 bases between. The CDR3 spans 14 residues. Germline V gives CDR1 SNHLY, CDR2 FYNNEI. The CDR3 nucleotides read TGTGCCAGCAAGCCCAGGGGTAGCACAGATACGCAGTATTTT. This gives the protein CASKPRGSTDTQYF.

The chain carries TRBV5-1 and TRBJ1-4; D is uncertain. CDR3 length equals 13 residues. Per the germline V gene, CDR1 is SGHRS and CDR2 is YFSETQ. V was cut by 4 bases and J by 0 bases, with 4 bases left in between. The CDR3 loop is CASSLATNEKLFF. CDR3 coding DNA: TGCGCCAGCAGCCTTGCAACTAATGAAAAACTGTTTTTT.

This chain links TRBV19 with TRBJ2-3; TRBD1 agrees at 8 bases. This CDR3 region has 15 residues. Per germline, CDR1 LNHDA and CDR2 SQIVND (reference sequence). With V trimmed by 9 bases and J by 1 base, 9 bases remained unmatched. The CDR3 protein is CASRQGYGGTDTQYF. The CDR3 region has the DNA TGTGCCAGCCGACAGGGGTACGGGGGCACAGATACGCAGTATTTT.

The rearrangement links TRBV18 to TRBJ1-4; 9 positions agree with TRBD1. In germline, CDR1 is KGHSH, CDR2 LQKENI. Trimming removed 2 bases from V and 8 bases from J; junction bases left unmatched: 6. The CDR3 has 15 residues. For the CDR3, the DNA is TGTGCCAGCTCACCAACGGGACAGGGCCAGGAAAAACTGTTTTTT. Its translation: CASSPTGQGQEKLFF.